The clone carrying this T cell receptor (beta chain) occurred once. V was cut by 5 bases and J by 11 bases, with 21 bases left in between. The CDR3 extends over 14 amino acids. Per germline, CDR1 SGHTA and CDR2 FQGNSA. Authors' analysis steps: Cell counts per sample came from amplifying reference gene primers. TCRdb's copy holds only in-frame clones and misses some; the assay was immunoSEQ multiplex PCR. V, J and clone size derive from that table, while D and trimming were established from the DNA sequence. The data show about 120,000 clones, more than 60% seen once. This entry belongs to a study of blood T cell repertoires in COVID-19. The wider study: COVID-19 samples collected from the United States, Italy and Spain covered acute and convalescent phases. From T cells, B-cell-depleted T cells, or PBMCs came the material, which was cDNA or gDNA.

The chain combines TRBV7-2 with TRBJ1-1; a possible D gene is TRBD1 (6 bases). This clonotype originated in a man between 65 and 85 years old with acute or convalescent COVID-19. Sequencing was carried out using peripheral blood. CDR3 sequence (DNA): TGTGCCAGCAGCCCCTACCATTACAGGGCCGGGGCTTTCTTT. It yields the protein CASSPYHYRAGAFF.